This TCR beta chain was sequenced for a study of T-cell memory formation after mild COVID-19. The wider study: TCR clusters were largely donor specific.

Study outcomes and limitations: Whether day 37 second-wave clones are SARS-CoV-2-specific was not confirmed. Whereas later expanders leaned CD4+, clones contracting day 15 to 85 showed a balanced CD4/CD8 makeup.

V lost 2 bases, J lost 5 bases, and 1 base stayed unmatched. In germline, CDR1 is MNHEY, CDR2 SVGEGT. The CDR3 runs 15 residues. This clonotype has only a few counts. The antigen is unknown. TCRdb reprocessed the 5' RACE reads with MiXCR, giving one entry per CDR3 protein. The sample consists of approximately 570,000 distinct CDR3 sequences, roughly 17% of them appearing once. The sequencing sample was made of PBMCs or a T cell subset sorted from them (not recorded which). The V call is TRBV6-2 or TRBV6-3, the J call TRBJ1-6, with 9 bases identical to TRBD1. The TCR sequence derives from an adult woman who had mild COVID-19 (a few samples of this study predate the infection). Cell type and time point are not known. DNA for the CDR3: TGTGCCAGCAGTTACCGGGACAGGGATAATTCACCCCTCCACTTT. It yields the protein CASSYRDRDNSPLHF.